This T cell receptor beta chain is drawn from a study of T cell changes during pregnancy in multiple sclerosis. TCRdb's copy holds only in-frame clones and misses some; the assay was immunoSEQ multiplex PCR. The sample consists of 35,000 to 45,000 clones, about nine tenths of them appearing once. The clonotype was recovered from a female donor in good health, enrolled as a control in a pregnancy study. The sequences come from peripheral blood, collected in the second trimester of pregnancy.

In nucleotides, the CDR3 is TGTGCCAGCAGCGATAGCGGGGATTACGAGCAGTACTTC. This sequence encodes CASSDSGDYEQYF. The chain is built from TRBV2 and TRBJ2-7, with TRBD2 identical over 8 bases. The CDR3 runs 13 residues. In germline, CDR1 is SNHLY, CDR2 FYNNEI. V shed 6 bases, J shed 4 bases, and the junction held 5 bases outside the gene matches.